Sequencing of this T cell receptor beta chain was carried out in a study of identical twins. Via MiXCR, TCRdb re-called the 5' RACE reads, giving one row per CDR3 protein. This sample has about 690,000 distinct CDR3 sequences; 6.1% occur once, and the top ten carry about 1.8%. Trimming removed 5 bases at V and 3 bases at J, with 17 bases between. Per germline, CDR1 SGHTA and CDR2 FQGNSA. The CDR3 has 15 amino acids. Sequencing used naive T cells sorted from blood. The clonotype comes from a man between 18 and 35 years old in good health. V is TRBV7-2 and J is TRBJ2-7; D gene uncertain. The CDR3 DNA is TGTGCCAGCAGCCGAGGAGAAAAGATGAGCTACGAGCAGTACTTC. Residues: CASSRGEKMSYEQYF.